This T cell receptor beta chain was obtained from a study of early T cells in non-severe SARS-CoV-2 infection. As for the study in general: Bulk RNA taken from unsorted whole blood was sequenced, leaving chains unpaired. Findings and limits, study-wide: There was a bias toward anti-spike CD8 responses in VDJdb matching, which missed private and CD4 specificities.

The germline CDR1 and CDR2 sequences are MNHNS and SASEGT. The trim removed 2 bases at V and 12 bases at J, leaving 14 bases unmatched. The CDR3 runs to 15 residues. This clonotype was detected a few times. Its target is not known. Unique molecular identifiers tagged individual cDNA molecules. TCRdb re-derived calls from the 5' RACE reads in MiXCR, one entry per CDR3 protein. The sample includes 70,000 or so distinct CDR3 sequences, roughly a tenth of them seen just once. The sample in question was whole blood, obtained at baseline. J is TRBJ1-1 and V is TRBV6-1; 8 nucleotides match TRBD1. This receptor was identified in an adult who was a healthcare worker with PCR-confirmed SARS-CoV-2 infection or an uninfected control (not recorded which). In DNA form, the CDR3 reads TGTGCCAGCAGTGAATTAGGGACAGGAAGCCTCGAGTCTTTCTTT. It yields the protein CASSELGTGSLESFF.